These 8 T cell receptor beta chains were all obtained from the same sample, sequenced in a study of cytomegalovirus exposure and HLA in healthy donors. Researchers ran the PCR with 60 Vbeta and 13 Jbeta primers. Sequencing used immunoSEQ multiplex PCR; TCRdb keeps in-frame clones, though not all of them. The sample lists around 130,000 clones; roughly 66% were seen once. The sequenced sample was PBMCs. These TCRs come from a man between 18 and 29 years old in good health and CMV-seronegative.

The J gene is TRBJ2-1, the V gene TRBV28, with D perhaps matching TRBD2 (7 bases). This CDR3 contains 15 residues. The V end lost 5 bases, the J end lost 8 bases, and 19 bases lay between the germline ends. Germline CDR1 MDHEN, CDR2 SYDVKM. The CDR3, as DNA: TGTGCCAGCAGTGAAACTAGCCAGGGGAGGGATGAGCAGTTCTTC. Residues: CASSETSQGRDEQFF.

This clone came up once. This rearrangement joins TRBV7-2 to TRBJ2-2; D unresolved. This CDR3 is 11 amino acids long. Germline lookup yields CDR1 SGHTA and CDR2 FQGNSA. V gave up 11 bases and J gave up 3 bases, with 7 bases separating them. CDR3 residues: CALGDTGELFF. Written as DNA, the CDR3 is TGTGCCCTAGGAGACACCGGGGAGCTGTTTTTT.

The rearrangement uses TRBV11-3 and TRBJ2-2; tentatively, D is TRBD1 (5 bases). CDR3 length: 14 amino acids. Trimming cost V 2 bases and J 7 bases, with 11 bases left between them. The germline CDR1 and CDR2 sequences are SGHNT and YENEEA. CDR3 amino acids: CASSLIPGIGELFF. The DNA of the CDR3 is TGTGCCAGCAGCTTAATCCCAGGGATCGGGGAGCTGTTTTTT.

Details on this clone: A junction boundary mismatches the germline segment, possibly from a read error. The CDR3 bases are TGTTCCAGCAGCTCCGACAGGGGGCGCTTCCCAGATACGCAGTATTTT. This translates into CSSSSDRGRFPDTQYF. The J gene is TRBJ2-3, the V gene TRBV7-9, with 10 bases that match TRBD1. The CDR3 totals 16 residues. Per germline, CDR1 SEHNR and CDR2 FQNEAQ (reference sequence).

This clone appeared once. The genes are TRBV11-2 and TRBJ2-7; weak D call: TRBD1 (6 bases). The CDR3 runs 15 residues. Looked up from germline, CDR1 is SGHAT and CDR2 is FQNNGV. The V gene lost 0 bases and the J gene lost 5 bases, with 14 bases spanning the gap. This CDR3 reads CASSLDKGRGDEQYF. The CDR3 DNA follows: TGTGCCAGCAGCTTAGATAAGGGCAGGGGTGACGAGCAGTACTTC.

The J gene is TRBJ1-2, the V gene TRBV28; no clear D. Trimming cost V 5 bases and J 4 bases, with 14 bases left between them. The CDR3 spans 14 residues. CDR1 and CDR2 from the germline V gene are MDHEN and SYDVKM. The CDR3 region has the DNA TGTGCCAGCAGTCCCCATTCCGAGTCCTATGGCTACACCTTC. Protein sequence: CASSPHSESYGYTF.

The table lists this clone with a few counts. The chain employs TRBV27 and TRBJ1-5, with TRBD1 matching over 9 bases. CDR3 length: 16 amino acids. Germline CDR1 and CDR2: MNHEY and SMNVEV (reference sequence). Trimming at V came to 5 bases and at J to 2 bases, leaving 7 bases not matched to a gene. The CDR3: CASSPRRDRGNQPQHF. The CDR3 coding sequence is TGTGCCAGCAGTCCGCGCCGGGACAGGGGCAATCAGCCCCAGCATTTT.

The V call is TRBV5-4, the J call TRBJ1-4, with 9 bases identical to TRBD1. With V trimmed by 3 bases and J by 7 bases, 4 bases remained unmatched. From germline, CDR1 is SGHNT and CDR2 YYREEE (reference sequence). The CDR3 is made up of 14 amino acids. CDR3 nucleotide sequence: TGTGCCAGCAGCTCCGGGACAGGGTCTGAAAAACTGTTTTTT. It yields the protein CASSSGTGSEKLFF.